The 11 T cell receptor beta chains listed next were all sequenced from one sample in a study of beta chain features in type 1 diabetes. The whole isolated RNA underwent reverse transcription, so sequencing captured expressed TCRB transcripts. TCRdb's copy holds only in-frame clones and misses some; the assay was immunoSEQ multiplex PCR. The table includes almost 250,000 clones, 13% to 15% detected once. Sequenced input: naive CD4+ T cells from blood. Every receptor here comes from a woman aged 40 to 50 in good health.

This clone has a handful of counts. V usage is TRBV19 and J usage is TRBJ1-6; 8 bases map to TRBD1. Germline trimming cut 3 bases from V and 8 bases from J; bases unmatched to any gene: 6. In germline, CDR1 is LNHDA, CDR2 SQIVND (reference sequence). The CDR3 runs 15 residues. The CDR3 DNA reads as TGTGCCAGTAGTATCGGTGTGACAGGGGATTCACCCCTCCACTTT. It specifies CASSIGVTGDSPLHF. The whole variable domain, remainder taken from reference TRBV19 and TRBJ1-6, is DGGITQSPKYLFRKEGQNVTLSCEQNLNHDAMYWYRQDPGQGLRLIYYSQIVNDFQKGDIAEGYSVSREKKESFPLTVTSAQKNPTAFYLCASSIGVTGDSPLHFGNGTRLTVT.

The V and J genes are TRBV9 and TRBJ1-6, with TRBD1 matching 12 bases. Germline V CDR1 and CDR2: SGDLS, YYNGEE. This CDR3 spans 15 amino acids. J was trimmed by 9 bases and V by 5 bases; bases with no gene match: 6. CDR3 nucleotides: TGTGCCAGCAGTGGGACAGGGGGCTTTGGTTCACCCCTCCACTTT. Amino acids: CASSGTGGFGSPLHF.

This clone was found a few times. V gene TRBV18 combines with J gene TRBJ2-7, with a tentative D call TRBD2 (5 bases). Germline CDR1 is KGHSH and CDR2 is LQKENI. Trimming shortened V by 4 bases and J by 3 bases, and 10 bases separated the two germline ends. The CDR3 length is 13 residues. DNA for the CDR3: TGTGCCAGCTCACGGTCGGGGTTCTACGAGCAGTACTTC. Amino acid sequence: CASSRSGFYEQYF.

This clone came up a few times. The CDR3: CASSTRGNQPQHF. The CDR3, as DNA: TGTGCCAGCTCCACACGAGGTAATCAGCCCCAGCATTTT. The chain is built from TRBV18 and TRBJ1-5; D uncertain. V lost 6 bases to trimming and J lost 4 bases, with 10 bases between them. This CDR3 comprises 13 residues. The germline V gene encodes CDR1 KGHSH and CDR2 LQKENI.

The chain employs TRBV27 and TRBJ2-7, with TRBD2 identical over 11 bases. In germline, CDR1 is MNHEY, CDR2 SMNVEV (reference sequence). This CDR3 comprises 18 residues. V gave up 0 bases and J gave up 3 bases; unmatched junction bases: 10. The CDR3 DNA reads as TGTGCCAGCAGTTTATCGGGTAGCGGGGGGGCACTCAGCTACGAGCAGTACTTC. This translates into CASSLSGSGGALSYEQYF.

This clone occurred many times. This rearrangement joins TRBV25-1 to TRBJ1-6; weak D call: TRBD1 (6 bases). V was pared by 4 bases and J by 14 bases, with 15 bases between. The CDR3 loop spans 13 amino acids. Germline loops: CDR1 MGHDK, CDR2 SYGVNS. The CDR3 nucleotides read TGTGCCAGCAGTGTCACAGGGCACCCGGCCCTCCACTTT. It codes for CASSVTGHPALHF.

The rearrangement joins TRBV5-6 to TRBJ2-1; D perhaps matches TRBD2 (6 bases). V lost 4 bases and J 6 bases, leaving 17 bases between the germline ends. Germline V CDR1 and CDR2: SGHDT, YYEEEE. The CDR3 has 15 residues. CDR3 DNA sequence: TGTGCCAGCAGCCCGAGACCGCTAGCGATCAATGAGCAGTTCTTC. Translation: CASSPRPLAINEQFF.

J is TRBJ2-7 and V is TRBV7-2, with TRBD2 matching over 12 bases. V gave up 5 bases and J gave up 0 bases; unmatched junction bases: 8. The CDR3 runs 17 residues. Germline V lookup: CDR1 SGHTA, CDR2 FQGNSA. The DNA of the CDR3 is TGTGCCAGCAGCCAACGTGGACTAGCGGGGAGCTCCTACGAGCAGTACTTC. This encodes CASSQRGLAGSSYEQYF.

Points on this clone: The sample carries other DNA sequences with the same CDR3. The J gene is TRBJ2-3, the V gene TRBV2; D is ambiguous. Trimming removed 4 bases from V and 1 base from J, with 6 bases in between. The CDR3 totals 13 residues. The germline V gene encodes CDR1 SNHLY and CDR2 FYNNEI. Here the CDR3 DNA reads TGTGCCAGCAGTGGTGGAGGCACAGATACGCAGTATTTT. Amino acids: CASSGGGTDTQYF.

This clone has just a few counts. The chain has TRBV9 and TRBJ1-1; a weak D match, TRBD1 (5 bases). Germline V lookup: CDR1 SGDLS, CDR2 YYNGEE. This CDR3 is built from 13 residues. The V end lost 4 bases, the J end lost 1 base, and 8 bases lay between the germline ends. The CDR3 sequence is CASSPQGNTEAFF. For the CDR3, the DNA is TGTGCCAGCAGCCCCCAGGGGAACACTGAAGCTTTCTTT.

This clone was detected only a few times. This sequence joins TRBV4-3 and TRBJ1-6; D remains unclear. The germline gives CDR1 LGHNA, CDR2 YSLEER. V shed 3 bases and J shed 4 bases, with 10 bases lying between them. The CDR3 spans 15 residues. CDR3 protein: CASSQQRSYNSPLHF. The CDR3 DNA reads TGCGCCAGCAGCCAGCAGCGGTCATATAATTCACCCCTCCACTTT.